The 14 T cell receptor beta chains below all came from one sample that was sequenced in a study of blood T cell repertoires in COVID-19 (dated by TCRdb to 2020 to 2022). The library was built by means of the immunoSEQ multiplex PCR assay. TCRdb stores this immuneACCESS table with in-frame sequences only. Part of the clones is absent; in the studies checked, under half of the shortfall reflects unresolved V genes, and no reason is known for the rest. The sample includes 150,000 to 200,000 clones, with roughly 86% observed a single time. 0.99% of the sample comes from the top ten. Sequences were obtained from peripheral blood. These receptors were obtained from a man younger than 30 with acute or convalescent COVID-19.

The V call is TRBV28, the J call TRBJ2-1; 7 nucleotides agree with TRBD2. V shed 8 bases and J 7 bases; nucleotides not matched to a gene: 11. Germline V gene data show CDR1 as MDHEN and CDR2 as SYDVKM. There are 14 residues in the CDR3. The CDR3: CASVPAGSGNEQFF. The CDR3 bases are TGTGCCAGCGTCCCGGCGGGTAGCGGGAATGAGCAGTTCTTC.

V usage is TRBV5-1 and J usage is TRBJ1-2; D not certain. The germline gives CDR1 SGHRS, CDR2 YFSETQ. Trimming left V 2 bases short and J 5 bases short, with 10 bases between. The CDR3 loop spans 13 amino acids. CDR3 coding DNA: TGCGCCAGCAGCTTAGACATAAAATATGGCTACACCTTC. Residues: CASSLDIKYGYTF.

The chain's CDR3 is CASSATGVNTEAFF. The CDR3 coding sequence is TGTGCCAGCAGCGCCACAGGGGTGAACACTGAAGCTTTCTTT. V is TRBV9 and J is TRBJ1-1; 7 nucleotides match TRBD1. Trimming removed 3 bases from V and 0 bases from J; junction bases left unmatched: 2. This CDR3 spans 14 amino acids. The germline V gene has CDR1 SGDLS and CDR2 YYNGEE.

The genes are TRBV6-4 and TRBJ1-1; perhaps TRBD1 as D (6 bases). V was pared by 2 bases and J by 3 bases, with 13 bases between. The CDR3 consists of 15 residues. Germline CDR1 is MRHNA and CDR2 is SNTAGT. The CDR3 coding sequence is TGTGCCAGCAGTGACATGGACAGACGTGACACTGAAGCTTTCTTT. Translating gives CASSDMDRRDTEAFF.

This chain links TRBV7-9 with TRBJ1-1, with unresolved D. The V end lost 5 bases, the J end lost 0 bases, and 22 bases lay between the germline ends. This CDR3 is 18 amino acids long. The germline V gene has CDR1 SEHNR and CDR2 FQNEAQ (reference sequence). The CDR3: CASSDLRVTRVMNTEAFF. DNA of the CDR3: TGTGCCAGCAGCGACCTTCGGGTTACGCGTGTCATGAACACTGAAGCTTTCTTT.

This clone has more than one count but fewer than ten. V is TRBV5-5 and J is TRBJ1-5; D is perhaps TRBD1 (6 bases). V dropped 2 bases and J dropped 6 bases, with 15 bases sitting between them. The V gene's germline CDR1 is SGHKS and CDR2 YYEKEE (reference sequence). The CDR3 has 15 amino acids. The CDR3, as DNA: TGTGCCAGCAGCTTAGGTCTACAGGGAGTTCAGCCCCAGCATTTT. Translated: CASSLGLQGVQPQHF.

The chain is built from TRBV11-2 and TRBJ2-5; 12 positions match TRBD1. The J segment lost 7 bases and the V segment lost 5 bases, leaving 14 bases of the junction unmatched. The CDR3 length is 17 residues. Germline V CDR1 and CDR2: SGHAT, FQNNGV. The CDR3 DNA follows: TGTGCCAGCAGCCCGATACCGGGACAGGGGGCCCTTCGGACCCAGTACTTC. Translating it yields CASSPIPGQGALRTQYF.

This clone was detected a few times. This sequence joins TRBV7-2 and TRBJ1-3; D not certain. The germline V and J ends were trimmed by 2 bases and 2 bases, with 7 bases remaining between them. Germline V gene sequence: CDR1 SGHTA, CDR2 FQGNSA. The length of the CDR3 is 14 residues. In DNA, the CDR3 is TGTGCCAGCAGCTTAAACAGCCCTGGAAACACCATATATTTT. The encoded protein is CASSLNSPGNTIYF.

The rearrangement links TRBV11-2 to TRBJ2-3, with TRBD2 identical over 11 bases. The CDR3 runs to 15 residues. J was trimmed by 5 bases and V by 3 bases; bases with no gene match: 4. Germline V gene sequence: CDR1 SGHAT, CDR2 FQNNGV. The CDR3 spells CASSFSSGGLDTQYF. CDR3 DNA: TGTGCCAGCAGCTTTTCTAGCGGGGGGTTAGATACGCAGTATTTT.

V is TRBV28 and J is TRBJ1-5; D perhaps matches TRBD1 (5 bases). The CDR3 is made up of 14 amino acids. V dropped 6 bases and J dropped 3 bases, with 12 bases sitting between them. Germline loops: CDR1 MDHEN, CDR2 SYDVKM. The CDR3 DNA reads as TGTGCCAGCAGCCAACTCAGGGACAATCAGCCCCAGCATTTT. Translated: CASSQLRDNQPQHF.

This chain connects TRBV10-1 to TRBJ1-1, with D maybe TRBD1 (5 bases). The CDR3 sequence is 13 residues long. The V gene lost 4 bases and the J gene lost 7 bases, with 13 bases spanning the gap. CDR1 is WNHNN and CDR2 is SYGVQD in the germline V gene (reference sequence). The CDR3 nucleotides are TGCGCCAGCAGTGGATCTGGGGGAGGTGAAGCTTTCTTT. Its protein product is CASSGSGGGEAFF.

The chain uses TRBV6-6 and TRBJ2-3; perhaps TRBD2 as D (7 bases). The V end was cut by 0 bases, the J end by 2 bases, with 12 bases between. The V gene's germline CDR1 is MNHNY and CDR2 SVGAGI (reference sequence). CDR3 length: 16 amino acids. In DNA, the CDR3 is TGTGCCAGCAGTTACTCCGCGGGGGCCATCACAGATACGCAGTATTTT. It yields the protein CASSYSAGAITDTQYF.

The CDR3 region has the DNA TGTGCCAGCACCAAAACGGGACAGATGAACTATGGCTACACCTTC. Residues: CASTKTGQMNYGYTF. This chain uses TRBV7-9 with TRBJ1-2; 7 bases fit TRBD1. Germline-derived CDR1 and CDR2 are SEHNR and FQNEAQ (reference sequence). The CDR3 is made up of 15 amino acids. V was pared by 7 bases and J by 2 bases, with 10 bases of the junction left unmatched.

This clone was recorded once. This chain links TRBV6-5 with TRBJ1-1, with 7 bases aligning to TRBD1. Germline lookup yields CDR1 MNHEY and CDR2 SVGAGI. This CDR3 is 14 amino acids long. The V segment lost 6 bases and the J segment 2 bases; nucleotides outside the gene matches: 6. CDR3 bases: TGTGCCAGCAGGGATCACAGGGGAAACACTGAAGCTTTCTTT. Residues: CASRDHRGNTEAFF.